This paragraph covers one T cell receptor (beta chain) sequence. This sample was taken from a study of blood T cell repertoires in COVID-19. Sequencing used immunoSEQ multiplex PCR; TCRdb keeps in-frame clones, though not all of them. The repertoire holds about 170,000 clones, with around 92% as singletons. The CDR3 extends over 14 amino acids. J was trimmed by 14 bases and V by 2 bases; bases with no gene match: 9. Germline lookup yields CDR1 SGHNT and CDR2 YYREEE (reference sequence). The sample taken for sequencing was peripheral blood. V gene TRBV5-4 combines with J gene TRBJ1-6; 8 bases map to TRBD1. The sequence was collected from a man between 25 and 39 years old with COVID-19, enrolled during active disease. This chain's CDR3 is CASSFPGQAFALHF. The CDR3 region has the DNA TGTGCCAGCAGCTTCCCGGGACAGGCCTTCGCCCTCCACTTT.